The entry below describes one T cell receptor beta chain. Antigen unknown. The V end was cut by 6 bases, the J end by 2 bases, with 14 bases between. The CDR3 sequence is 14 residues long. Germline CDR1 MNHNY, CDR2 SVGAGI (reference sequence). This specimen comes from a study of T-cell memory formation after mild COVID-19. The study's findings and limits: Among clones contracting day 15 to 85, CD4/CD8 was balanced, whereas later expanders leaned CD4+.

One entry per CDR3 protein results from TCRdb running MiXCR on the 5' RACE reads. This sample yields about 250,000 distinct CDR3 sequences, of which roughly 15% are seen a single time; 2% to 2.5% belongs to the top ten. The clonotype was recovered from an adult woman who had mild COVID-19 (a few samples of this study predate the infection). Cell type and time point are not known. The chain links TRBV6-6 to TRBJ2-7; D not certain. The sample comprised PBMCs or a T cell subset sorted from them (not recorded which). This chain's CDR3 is CASRGIIDAYEQYF. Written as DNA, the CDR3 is TGTGCCAGCAGAGGAATAATCGACGCCTACGAGCAGTACTTC.